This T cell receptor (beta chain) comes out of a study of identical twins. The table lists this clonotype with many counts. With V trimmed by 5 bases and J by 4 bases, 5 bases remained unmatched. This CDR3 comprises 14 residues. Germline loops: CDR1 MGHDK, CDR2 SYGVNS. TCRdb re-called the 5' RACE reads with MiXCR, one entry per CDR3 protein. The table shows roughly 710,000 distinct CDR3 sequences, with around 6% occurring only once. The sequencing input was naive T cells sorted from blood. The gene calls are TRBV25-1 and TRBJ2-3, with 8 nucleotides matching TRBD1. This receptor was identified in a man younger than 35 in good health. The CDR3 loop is CASSRQGRSDTQYF. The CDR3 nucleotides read TGTGCCAGCAGTCGACAGGGGAGGTCAGATACGCAGTATTTT. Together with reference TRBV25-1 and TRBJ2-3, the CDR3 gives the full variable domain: EADIYQTPRYLVIGTGKKITLECSQTMGHDKMYWYQQDPGMELHLIHYSYGVNSTEKGDLSSESTVSRIRTEHFPLTLESARPSHTSQYLCASSRQGRSDTQYFGPGTRLTVL.